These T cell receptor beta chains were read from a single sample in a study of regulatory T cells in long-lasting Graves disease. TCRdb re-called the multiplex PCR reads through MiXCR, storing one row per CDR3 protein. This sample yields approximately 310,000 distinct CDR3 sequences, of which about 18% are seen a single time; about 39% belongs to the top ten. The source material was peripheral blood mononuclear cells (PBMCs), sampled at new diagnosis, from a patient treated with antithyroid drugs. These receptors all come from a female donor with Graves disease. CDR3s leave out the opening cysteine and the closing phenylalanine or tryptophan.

ASSDGAKNIQY | TRBJ2-4 | TRBV10-1
ASSLTRPTSGKTNNEQF | TRBJ2-1 | TRBV5-5
ASSGQGSNQPQH | TRBJ1-5 | TRBV6-2/TRBV6-3
SAREPRTGYEQY | TRBJ2-7 | TRBV20-1
ASSNTANYGYT | TRBJ1-2 | TRBV19
ASSPPSASLYVELF | TRBJ2-2 | TRBV18
ASSRLAGGPGPDTQY | TRBJ2-3 | TRBV5-4
ASSPAQSPYGYT | TRBJ1-2 | TRBV5-4
ASSYGGAGQPQH | TRBJ1-5 | TRBV6-5
ASSTDGYGTEAF | TRBJ1-1 | TRBV19
ASSVAGVHSYNEQF | TRBJ2-1 | TRBV2
ASSPGTDLQPQH | TRBJ1-5 | TRBV12-3/TRBV12-4
ASSFLGQGHETQY | TRBJ2-5 | TRBV11-2
ASSTKVGGTEAF | TRBJ1-1 | TRBV19
SASPDGTYEQY | TRBJ2-7 | TRBV20-1
ASSPLAGRGDTQY | TRBJ2-3 | TRBV6-4
ASSQGDSRPNYGYT | TRBJ1-2 | TRBV3-1
ASRATGGREKLF | TRBJ1-4 | TRBV28
ASSYAWAQQETQY | TRBJ2-5 | TRBV6-5
ASSGRRAGDNEQF | TRBJ2-1 | TRBV2
ASSPILRGQSNEKLF | TRBJ1-4 | TRBV4-1
ASSSPDRSNSPLH | TRBJ1-6 | TRBV5-4
ASSRDRDNQPQH | TRBJ1-5 | TRBV3-1
SAPFSGSHYNEQF | TRBJ2-1 | TRBV20-1
ASGVGYGYT | TRBJ1-2 | TRBV28
ASSYREWYGANVLT | TRBJ2-6 | TRBV6-2/TRBV6-3
ASGRDQRNEQY | TRBJ2-7 | TRBV27
SAPKPDSYGYT | TRBJ1-2 | TRBV20-1
ASSYPGTRNIQY | TRBJ2-4 | TRBV5-1
ATETGRGGYT | TRBJ1-2 | TRBV28
ASSRQRDTQY | TRBJ2-3 | TRBV12-3/TRBV12-4
ASSVGGISGELF | TRBJ2-2 | TRBV9
AISPGTGDLETQY | TRBJ2-5 | TRBV10-3
ASSFGTRGTIY | TRBJ1-3 | TRBV11-3
ATGYGTSGWNEQF | TRBJ2-1 | TRBV6-2/TRBV6-3
SASPLDRANSPLH | TRBJ1-6 | TRBV20-1
SARPLGNQPQH | TRBJ1-5 | TRBV20-1
ASSDRDNQPQH | TRBJ1-5 | TRBV2
ASSQDGTVRPQH | TRBJ1-5 | TRBV4-1